Listed below are T cell receptor beta chains from one sample, sequenced in a study of cytomegalovirus exposure and HLA in healthy donors. Libraries were prepared by immunoSEQ multiplex PCR; TCRdb keeps only in-frame clonotypes and omits some of them. The data hold around 150,000 clones, with almost 80% observed a single time. Sequenced input: PBMCs. These receptors all stem from a male donor in good health and CMV-seronegative. CDR3s include the opening cysteine and the closing phenylalanine or tryptophan. The D gene is left open where the match is weak. For some rows the clone size is stated as once, few or many, or as a class when expanded; others skip it.

>TRBV27|TRBJ1-1|.|.
CASSPSGRTEAFF
TGTGCCAGCAGTCCCTCGGGTCGTACTGAAGCTTTCTTT
>TRBV19|TRBJ2-2|.|TRBD1
CASSTDRGSVGELFF
TGTGCCAGTAGTACGGACAGGGGGTCTGTCGGGGAGCTGTTTTTT
>TRBV7-3|TRBJ2-3|.|.
CASSPERGGWRGDTQYF
TGTGCCAGCAGCCCTGAAAGGGGGGGGTGGCGCGGAGATACGCAGTATTTT
>TRBV5-1|TRBJ1-2|few|.
CASSVGPGLDDYGYTF
TGCGCCAGCAGCGTAGGACCGGGACTCGACGACTATGGCTACACCTTC
>TRBV7-8|TRBJ1-1|.|TRBD1
CASSLEFDRVGTEAFF
TGTGCCAGCAGCTTAGAATTTGACAGGGTGGGCACTGAAGCTTTCTTT
>TRBV5-1|TRBJ1-1|.|TRBD1
CASSLGQGIGTEAFF
TGCGCCAGCAGCTTGGGACAGGGGATTGGCACTGAAGCTTTCTTT
>TRBV7-2|TRBJ2-5|few|.
CASSFSLETQYF
TGTGCCAGCAGCTTTTCCTTAGAGACCCAGTACTTC
>TRBV7-9|TRBJ2-3|.|TRBD2
CASSLRREGRADTQYF
TGTGCCAGCAGCTTACGGCGGGAGGGTCGTGCAGATACGCAGTATTTT
>TRBV7-6|TRBJ2-7|.|.
CASSLGSGASSYEQYF
TGTGCCAGCAGCTTAGGTTCAGGGGCCTCCTCCTACGAGCAGTACTTC
>TRBV6-4|TRBJ2-7|few|.
CASSDAPGVGEQYF
TGTGCCAGCAGTGACGCACCAGGGGTGGGAGAGCAGTACTTC
>TRBV2|TRBJ2-7|.|TRBD1
CASRPGQGDYEQYF
TGTGCCAGCAGACCTGGACAGGGTGACTACGAGCAGTACTTC
>TRBV30|TRBJ2-7|.|.
CAWSPGQTYEQYF
TGTGCCTGGAGTCCTGGACAGACCTACGAGCAGTACTTC
>TRBV5-6|TRBJ2-3|.|TRBD2
CASSLGPAGGSTDTQYF
TGTGCCAGCAGCCTGGGACCCGCGGGGGGGAGCACAGATACGCAGTATTTT
>TRBV15|TRBJ2-7|few|TRBD1
CATSRVPQGKNPYEQYF
TGTGCCACCAGCAGAGTACCACAGGGGAAAAACCCTTACGAGCAGTACTTC
>TRBV7-6|TRBJ2-3|.|TRBD1
CASSSGRGRSDTQYF
TGTGCCAGCAGCTCCGGCAGGGGGCGGTCAGATACGCAGTATTTT
>TRBV27|TRBJ2-7|.|.
CASSPDRDHEQYF
TGTGCCAGCAGTCCGGACAGAGACCACGAGCAGTACTTC
>TRBV11-1|TRBJ2-7|.|.
CASSPRRTGGEQYF
TGTGCCAGCAGCCCCCGACGTACCGGGGGCGAGCAGTACTTC
>TRBV10-3|TRBJ1-3|few|TRBD1
CAISDSDRGMKGNTIYF
TGTGCCATCAGTGACTCGGACAGGGGTATGAAAGGAAACACCATATATTTT
>TRBV5-1|TRBJ2-7|.|.
CASSSLLGTQYEQYF
TGCGCCAGCAGCTCCCTATTAGGGACACAGTACGAGCAGTACTTC
>TRBV4-1|TRBJ2-1|.|TRBD1
CASSHLTGASGEQFF
TGCGCCAGCAGCCACTTGACAGGGGCGTCGGGTGAGCAGTTCTTC
>TRBV19|TRBJ2-4|.|TRBD2
CASSISAAGVKNIQYF
TGTGCCAGTAGTATTTCGGCAGCGGGGGTTAAGAACATTCAGTACTTC
>TRBV18|TRBJ2-7|.|.
CASSPSGASYEQYF
TGTGCCAGCTCACCATCAGGGGCCTCCTACGAGCAGTACTTC
>TRBV7-2|TRBJ2-7|few|TRBD2
CASRSSGRGYEQYF
TGTGCCAGCAGGAGCAGCGGGAGGGGCTACGAGCAGTACTTC
>TRBV6-5|TRBJ2-3|.|TRBD2
CASSPGTSADTQYF
TGTGCCAGCAGTCCCGGGACTAGCGCAGATACGCAGTATTTT
>TRBV9|TRBJ1-3|.|.
CASSSRVGGAQIGNTIYF
TGTGCCAGCAGCTCCCGGGTAGGGGGGGCGCAAATTGGAAACACCATATATTTT
>TRBV9|TRBJ2-1|once|TRBD1
CASSGQGSPYNEQFF
TGTGCCAGCAGCGGACAGGGGTCCCCCTACAATGAGCAGTTCTTC
>TRBV15|TRBJ2-7|.|TRBD1
CATSRAGTGIHEQYF
TGTGCCACCAGCAGAGCCGGGACAGGGATCCACGAGCAGTACTTC
>TRBV19|TRBJ1-5|.|.
CASSDDRRNQPQHF
TGTGCCAGTAGTGATGACAGGCGGAATCAGCCCCAGCATTTT
>TRBV6-6|TRBJ2-2|.|TRBD2
CASNDISGSDTGELFF
TGTGCCAGCAACGACATTAGCGGGAGTGACACCGGGGAGCTGTTTTTT
>TRBV30|TRBJ1-4|.|TRBD1
CAWTTGQNEKLFF
TGTGCCTGGACCACGGGACAGAATGAAAAACTGTTTTTT
>TRBV27|TRBJ1-2|.|.
CASSPGQGTTTLPPYYGYTF
TGTGCCAGCAGTCCCGGACAAGGCACCACCACACTCCCGCCCTATTATGGCTACACCTTC
>TRBV5-1|TRBJ1-1|.|TRBD1
CASSPGTDNMNTEAFF
TGCGCCAGCAGCCCCGGGACAGACAACATGAACACTGAAGCTTTCTTT
>TRBV4-2|TRBJ2-1|once|TRBD2
CASSQDWEGDLYNEQFF
TGTGCCAGCAGCCAAGATTGGGAGGGAGATCTCTACAATGAGCAGTTCTTC
>TRBV7-6|TRBJ1-2|.|.
CASRDPFSGGDGYTF
TGTGCCAGCAGAGACCCCTTCTCCGGGGGAGATGGCTACACCTTC
>TRBV27|TRBJ1-2|.|.
CASSLGRSYGYTF
TGTGCCAGCAGTTTAGGCAGGTCCTATGGCTACACCTTC
>TRBV7-9|TRBJ2-2|.|.
CASSVGPLPGELFF
TGTGCCAGCAGCGTTGGCCCGCTTCCCGGGGAGCTGTTTTTT
>TRBV11-2|TRBJ2-5|.|TRBD2
CASSLGGGTQETQYF
TGTGCCAGCAGCTTAGGCGGGGGAACCCAAGAGACCCAGTACTTC
>TRBV7-9|TRBJ2-7|.|TRBD2
CASSSSGASYEQYF
TGTGCCAGCAGCTCTAGCGGGGCCTCCTACGAGCAGTACTTC
>TRBV9|TRBJ2-7|.|TRBD2
CASSVGGGRSYEQYF
TGTGCCAGCAGCGTAGGGGGCGGGAGATCCTACGAGCAGTACTTC
>TRBV2|TRBJ2-1|.|TRBD1
CASSPRDRGVNEQFF
TGTGCCAGCAGCCCCCGGGACAGGGGGGTCAATGAGCAGTTCTTC
>TRBV7-2|TRBJ2-1|.|.
CASSEAGFGVNEQFF
TGTGCCAGCAGCGAGGCAGGGTTCGGTGTCAATGAGCAGTTCTTC
>TRBV19|TRBJ1-1|.|.
CASSSGTGLNTEAFF
TGTGCCAGTAGCTCTGGGACTGGACTGAACACTGAAGCTTTCTTT
>TRBV25-1|TRBJ2-3|.|.
CASSVSGGPTDTQYF
TGTGCCAGCAGTGTATCTGGTGGGCCCACAGATACGCAGTATTTT
>TRBV19|TRBJ1-1|.|.
CASSLQGFTEAFF
TGTGCCAGTAGTCTTCAGGGTTTCACTGAAGCTTTCTTT
>TRBV18|TRBJ2-5|.|TRBD1
CASSPSGPGQGLGYGGETQYF
TGTGCCAGCTCACCGTCGGGGCCGGGACAGGGGTTGGGGTATGGAGGGGAGACCCAGTACTTC
>TRBV9|TRBJ2-3|.|.
CASSPREGTDTQYF
TGTGCCAGCAGCCCAAGGGAGGGCACAGATACGCAGTATTTT
>TRBV6-6|TRBJ1-6|few|.
CASWPLQAPHSPLHF
TGTGCCAGCTGGCCCCTACAGGCCCCCCATTCACCCCTCCACTTT
>TRBV30|TRBJ1-6|few|.
CAWSLRLFSETSGGASYNSPLHF
TGTGCCTGGAGTCTAAGGCTCTTTTCGGAAACTTCGGGGGGCGCATCCTATAATTCACCCCTCCACTTT
>TRBV6-6|TRBJ1-4|.|.
CASTDQRGKLFF
TGTGCCAGCACGGATCAGAGAGGAAAACTGTTTTTT
>TRBV6-4|TRBJ2-1|.|TRBD2
CASSELAGGRDEQFF
TGTGCCAGCAGTGAACTAGCGGGAGGACGCGATGAGCAGTTCTTC
>TRBV6-5|TRBJ2-7|.|TRBD1
CASSYSRDSYEQYF
TGTGCCAGCAGTTACTCCCGGGACAGTTACGAGCAGTACTTC
>TRBV7-2|TRBJ2-7|.|.
CASSFSYGYEQYF
TGTGCCAGCAGCTTCTCCTATGGCTACGAGCAGTACTTC
>TRBV10-1|TRBJ1-1|.|.
CASSESRGFNTEAFF
TGCGCCAGCAGTGAGTCGAGAGGGTTTAACACTGAAGCTTTCTTT
>TRBV11-2|TRBJ2-6|.|TRBD1
CASSLVGQGSGANVLTF
TGTGCCAGCAGCTTAGTGGGACAGGGCTCTGGGGCCAACGTCCTGACTTTC
>TRBV6-1|TRBJ2-1|.|TRBD2
CASRGTSGTYNEQFF
TGTGCCAGCAGAGGGACTAGCGGGACCTACAATGAGCAGTTCTTC